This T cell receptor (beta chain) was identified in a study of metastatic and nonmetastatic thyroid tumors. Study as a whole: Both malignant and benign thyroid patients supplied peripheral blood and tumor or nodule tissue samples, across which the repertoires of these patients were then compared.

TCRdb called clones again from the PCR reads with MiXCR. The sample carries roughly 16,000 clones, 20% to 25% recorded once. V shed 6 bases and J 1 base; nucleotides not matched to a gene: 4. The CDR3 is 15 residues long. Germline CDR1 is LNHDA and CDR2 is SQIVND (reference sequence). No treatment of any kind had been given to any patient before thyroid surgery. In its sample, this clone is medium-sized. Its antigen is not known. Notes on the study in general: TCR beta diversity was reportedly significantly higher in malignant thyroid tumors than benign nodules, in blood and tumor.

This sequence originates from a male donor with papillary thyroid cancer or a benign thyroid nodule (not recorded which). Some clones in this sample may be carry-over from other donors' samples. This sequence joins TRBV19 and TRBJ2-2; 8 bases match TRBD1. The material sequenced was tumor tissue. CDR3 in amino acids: CASSYGQGNTGELFF. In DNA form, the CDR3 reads TGTGCCAGTAGCTACGGACAGGGGAACACCGGGGAGCTGTTTTTT. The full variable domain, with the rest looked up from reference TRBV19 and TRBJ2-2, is DGGITQSPKYLFRKEGQNVTLSCEQNLNHDAMYWYRQDPGQGLRLIYYSQIVNDFQKGDIAEGYSVSREKKESFPLTVTSAQKNPTAFYLCASSYGQGNTGELFFGEGSRLTVL.